The source of this T cell receptor beta chain is a study of T cell responses to AZD1222 COVID-19 vaccine. Findings and caveats of the study: The donors showed a predominance of white British ancestry and of females, with possible underestimation of clonal diversity. A reported finding is that nearly half of spike-specific TCRs target unmutated variant regions. Spike-specific TCR breadth and depth both grew after two AZD1222 doses.

This clone was counted a single time. Its matching antigen is unknown. The table came from immunoSEQ multiplex PCR; TCRdb's copy has only in-frame clones and leaves some out. The sample includes 100,000 to 140,000 clones, roughly 85% of them seen just once. Second doses at about 4 or about 12 weeks were pooled. The specimen was peripheral blood, collected 28 days after the second AZD1222 dose. The origin of this receptor is an adult who received the AZD1222 COVID-19 vaccine.

The DNA for the CDR3 is TGTGCCAGCAGTTCGATTAGGACAGGGCGGTCTACCTACGAGCAGTACTTC. Translated: CASSSIRTGRSTYEQYF. The chain has TRBV27 and TRBJ2-7; TRBD1 matches at 8 bases. Germline V CDR1 and CDR2: MNHEY, SMNVEV (reference sequence). V lost 4 bases to trimming and J lost 2 bases; unmatched junction nucleotides: 13. The CDR3 consists of 17 residues.